Listed below are T cell receptor beta chains from one sample, sequenced in a study of identical twins. One entry per CDR3 protein results from TCRdb running MiXCR on the 5' RACE reads. The sample carries 550,000 to 800,000 distinct CDR3 sequences, around 7.5% recorded once. The same sample was also studied in work on yellow fever vaccine responses in identical twins.

Sequencing was done on a sample of PBMCs. These receptors came from a woman aged 18 to 35 in good health. CDR3s include the opening cysteine and the closing phenylalanine or tryptophan. D genes are given only for firm matches. Expanded clones get a size class; other rows say once, few or many, or leave the size out.

-	many	TRBV19	TRBJ2-5	CAASSISVLQETQYF	TGTGCCGCCAGTAGTATAAGCGTACTCCAAGAGACCCAGTACTTC
TRBD2	many	TRBV12-3/TRBV12-4	TRBJ2-7	CASSLSGKSSYEQYF	TGTGCCAGCAGTCTTAGCGGGAAAAGCTCCTACGAGCAGTACTTC
-	few	TRBV12-3/TRBV12-4	TRBJ1-2	CASSSGGHYGYTF	TGTGCCAGCAGTTCCGGGGGCCACTATGGCTACACCTTC
-	-	TRBV5-1	TRBJ2-7	CASSITGPGYEQYF	TGCGCCAGCAGCATTACAGGGCCGGGGTACGAGCAGTACTTC
TRBD1	many	TRBV5-1	TRBJ1-5	CASSYTGGNQPQHF	TGCGCCAGCAGCTATACAGGGGGCAATCAGCCCCAGCATTTT
TRBD2	many	TRBV7-2	TRBJ2-5	CASSSLAGGQETQYF	TGTGCCAGCAGCTCTTTAGCGGGAGGGCAAGAGACCCAGTACTTC
TRBD2	-	TRBV12-3/TRBV12-4	TRBJ2-3	CASSLGAGGDTDTQYF	TGTGCCAGCAGTTTAGGGGCGGGGGGTGACACAGATACGCAGTATTTT
-	-	TRBV11-2	TRBJ2-1	CASSLPQGGSGGQFF	TGTGCCAGCAGCTTACCCCAGGGGGGTTCCGGGGGCCAGTTCTTC
-	-	TRBV7-6	TRBJ2-1	CASSLVGRRLTYNEQFF	TGTGCCAGCAGCTTAGTAGGTAGACGGCTTACTTACAATGAGCAGTTCTTC
TRBD1	many	TRBV20-1	TRBJ1-2	CSALDRDYGYTF	TGCAGTGCTCTGGACAGGGACTATGGCTACACCTTC
TRBD2	many	TRBV5-1	TRBJ2-5	CASSLVGGAETQYF	TGCGCCAGCAGCCTCGTCGGGGGGGCGGAGACCCAGTACTTC
-	many	TRBV2	TRBJ1-2	CASRGASNYGYTF	TGTGCCAGCAGGGGTGCATCAAACTATGGCTACACCTTC
TRBD2	-	TRBV12-3/TRBV12-4	TRBJ2-7	CASSGTAKLAGVSYEQYF	TGTGCCAGCAGCGGGACAGCGAAACTAGCGGGAGTCTCCTACGAGCAGTACTTC
-	many	TRBV5-1	TRBJ2-3	CASSLAARSTDTQYF	TGCGCCAGCAGCTTGGCCGCCAGAAGCACAGATACGCAGTATTTT
TRBD2	few	TRBV12-3/TRBV12-4	TRBJ2-3	CASSKRDGSTDTQYF	TGTGCCAGCAGCAAGCGGGACGGATCCACAGATACGCAGTATTTT
TRBD2	many	TRBV20-1	TRBJ2-3	CSVKKPGLATDTQYF	TGCAGTGTTAAAAAACCGGGACTAGCTACAGATACGCAGTATTTT
TRBD1	-	TRBV7-9	TRBJ1-1	CASSPGGFGAFF	TGTGCCAGCAGCCCAGGGGGCTTTGGAGCTTTCTTT
TRBD1	many	TRBV6-5	TRBJ2-7	CASSSGQGKPYEQYF	TGTGCCAGCAGTTCCGGACAGGGAAAACCCTACGAGCAGTACTTC
TRBD1	many	TRBV5-1	TRBJ2-7	CASSPRDRGPYEQYF	TGCGCCAGCAGCCCCCGGGACAGGGGACCCTACGAGCAGTACTTC
TRBD2	-	TRBV5-6	TRBJ2-1	CASSLTRDYRLNEQFF	TGTGCCAGCAGCTTGACCCGGGACTATCGTCTCAATGAGCAGTTCTTC
-	many	TRBV6-5	TRBJ2-7	CASSYRERSYEQYF	TGTGCCAGCAGTTATCGGGAGCGCTCCTACGAGCAGTACTTC
-	-	TRBV9	TRBJ2-1	CASSPQPGSNNEQFF	TGTGCCAGCAGCCCCCAACCGGGATCAAACAATGAGCAGTTCTTC
-	many	TRBV7-8	TRBJ1-1	CASSLERGLNTEAFF	TGTGCCAGCAGCTTAGAGAGGGGACTAAACACTGAAGCTTTCTTT
-	many	TRBV7-9	TRBJ2-5	CASRSAGTPGETQYF	TGTGCCAGCAGAAGCGCAGGGACACCGGGAGAGACCCAGTACTTC
TRBD2	many	TRBV5-1	TRBJ2-1	CASSLGGSLYNEQFF	TGCGCCAGCAGCTTGGGCGGGAGTCTCTACAATGAGCAGTTCTTC
TRBD1	many	TRBV5-1	TRBJ2-5	CASSQGQGAGETQYF	TGCGCCAGCAGCCAGGGACAGGGAGCCGGGGAGACCCAGTACTTC
-	many	TRBV5-5	TRBJ1-2	CASSQFRRQIYGYTF	TGTGCCAGCAGCCAGTTCAGGCGGCAAATCTATGGCTACACCTTC
TRBD2	-	TRBV11-3	TRBJ2-1	CASSAGLGYEQFF	TGTGCCAGCAGCGCAGGACTAGGGTATGAGCAGTTCTTC
TRBD2	few	TRBV20-1	TRBJ2-2	CSARVWPGLAGEGAGELFF	TGCAGTGCTAGAGTCTGGCCGGGACTAGCGGGAGAGGGTGCCGGGGAGCTGTTTTTT
-	few	TRBV11-2	TRBJ2-3	CASSPSSGGATDTQYF	TGTGCCAGCAGCCCCAGCAGTGGGGGGGCCACAGATACGCAGTATTTT
-	many	TRBV20-1	TRBJ1-5	CSALSGNQPQHF	TGCAGTGCTCTGTCAGGAAATCAGCCCCAGCATTTT
-	-	TRBV9	TRBJ2-2	CASSVRWANTGELFF	TGTGCCAGCAGCGTACGTTGGGCGAACACCGGGGAGCTGTTTTTT
-	few	TRBV28	TRBJ2-5	CASSFGGLGETQYF	TGTGCCAGCAGTTTTGGAGGGTTGGGGGAGACCCAGTACTTC
TRBD1	few	TRBV5-1	TRBJ1-6	CASSGTGFDNSPLHF	TGCGCCAGCAGCGGGACAGGGTTTGATAATTCACCCCTCCACTTT
-	many	TRBV21-1	TRBJ2-1	CASSKVGRSSYNEQFF	TGTGCCAGCAGCAAAGTCGGCAGGAGCTCCTACAATGAGCAGTTCTTC
-	few	TRBV24-1	TRBJ1-6	CATSAGRGNSPLHF	TGTGCCACCAGTGCCGGCAGGGGAAATTCACCCCTCCACTTT
-	few	TRBV15	TRBJ2-5	CATSRVWEMETQYF	TGTGCCACCAGCAGAGTTTGGGAGATGGAGACCCAGTACTTC
-	many	TRBV10-3	TRBJ2-3	CAISDAQGWDTQYF	TGTGCCATCAGTGACGCCCAGGGGTGGGATACGCAGTATTTT
-	many	TRBV20-1	TRBJ2-5	CSARGGAGETQYF	TGCAGTGCTAGGGGGGGGGCCGGGGAGACCCAGTACTTC
-	many	TRBV28	TRBJ1-5	CASSPRRGDQPQHF	TGTGCCAGCAGTCCCCGGAGAGGCGATCAGCCCCAGCATTTT
-	few	TRBV11-2	TRBJ2-5	CASRPPGPSQETQYF	TGTGCCAGCAGGCCGCCCGGACCGTCCCAAGAGACCCAGTACTTC
-	-	TRBV25-1	TRBJ2-3	CASRGGDSAQYF	TGTGCCAGCCGGGGAGGGGACAGCGCGCAGTATTTT
TRBD2	few	TRBV12-3/TRBV12-4	TRBJ2-5	CASSFAGWGLALIETQYF	TGTGCCAGCAGTTTTGCCGGATGGGGACTAGCGTTAATCGAGACCCAGTACTTC
TRBD1	few	TRBV29-1	TRBJ2-7	CSVPGQGRHEQYF	TGCAGCGTTCCGGGACAGGGCCGCCACGAGCAGTACTTC
TRBD2	few	TRBV6-4	TRBJ2-3	CASSESLAGGDTQYF	TGTGCCAGCAGTGAAAGTCTAGCGGGAGGAGATACGCAGTATTTT
-	-	TRBV29-1	TRBJ1-1	CSANSRRTEAFF	TGCAGCGCGAACTCTCGGCGGACTGAAGCTTTCTTT
-	few	TRBV28	TRBJ2-1	CASSKNKFGGNNEQFF	TGTGCCAGCAGTAAAAACAAGTTCGGGGGAAACAATGAGCAGTTCTTC
TRBD1	-	TRBV27	TRBJ1-1	CASSKNRGQDTEAFF	TGTGCCAGCAGTAAAAACAGGGGGCAGGACACTGAAGCTTTCTTT
TRBD2	few	TRBV28	TRBJ2-1	CASNPSGLGLYNEQFF	TGTGCCAGCAACCCCAGCGGACTAGGCCTCTACAATGAGCAGTTCTTC
-	-	TRBV4-1	TRBJ2-1	CASSQERVSPYNEQFF	TGCGCCAGCAGCCAGGAGAGGGTTTCTCCCTACAATGAGCAGTTCTTC
-	few	TRBV7-8	TRBJ2-4	CASSPRPDTDIQYF	TGTGCCAGCAGCCCAAGGCCCGACACGGACATTCAGTACTTC
TRBD1	many	TRBV2	TRBJ1-5	CASRDGQGGNQPQHF	TGTGCCAGCAGGGACGGACAGGGAGGCAATCAGCCCCAGCATTTT
TRBD1	few	TRBV7-2	TRBJ2-6	CASSFAPGTGSLTLGANVLTF	TGTGCCAGCAGCTTCGCACCCGGGACAGGGAGCCTAACTTTAGGGGCCAACGTCCTGACTTTC
-	-	TRBV5-1	TRBJ2-1	CASTPSVSSSYNEQFF	TGCGCCAGCACGCCAAGTGTGTCGAGCTCCTACAATGAGCAGTTCTTC
TRBD2	few	TRBV5-1	TRBJ2-2	CASSSRLAGTPNTGELFF	TGCGCCAGCAGCTCCAGACTAGCGGGAACCCCGAACACCGGGGAGCTGTTTTTT
-	few	TRBV5-5	TRBJ2-7	CASSLGLISYEQYF	TGTGCCAGCAGCTTGGGACTGATCTCCTACGAGCAGTACTTC
-	-	TRBV28	TRBJ2-1	CASSPPGLGANEQFF	TGTGCCAGCAGTCCTCCCGGGCTAGGGGCCAATGAGCAGTTCTTC
TRBD1	-	TRBV28	TRBJ2-7	CASRKQGLSYEQYF	TGTGCCAGCAGGAAACAGGGGTTGTCCTACGAGCAGTACTTC
-	few	TRBV20-1	TRBJ2-1	CRGAPNNEQFF	TGCAGGGGGGCCCCCAACAATGAGCAGTTCTTC